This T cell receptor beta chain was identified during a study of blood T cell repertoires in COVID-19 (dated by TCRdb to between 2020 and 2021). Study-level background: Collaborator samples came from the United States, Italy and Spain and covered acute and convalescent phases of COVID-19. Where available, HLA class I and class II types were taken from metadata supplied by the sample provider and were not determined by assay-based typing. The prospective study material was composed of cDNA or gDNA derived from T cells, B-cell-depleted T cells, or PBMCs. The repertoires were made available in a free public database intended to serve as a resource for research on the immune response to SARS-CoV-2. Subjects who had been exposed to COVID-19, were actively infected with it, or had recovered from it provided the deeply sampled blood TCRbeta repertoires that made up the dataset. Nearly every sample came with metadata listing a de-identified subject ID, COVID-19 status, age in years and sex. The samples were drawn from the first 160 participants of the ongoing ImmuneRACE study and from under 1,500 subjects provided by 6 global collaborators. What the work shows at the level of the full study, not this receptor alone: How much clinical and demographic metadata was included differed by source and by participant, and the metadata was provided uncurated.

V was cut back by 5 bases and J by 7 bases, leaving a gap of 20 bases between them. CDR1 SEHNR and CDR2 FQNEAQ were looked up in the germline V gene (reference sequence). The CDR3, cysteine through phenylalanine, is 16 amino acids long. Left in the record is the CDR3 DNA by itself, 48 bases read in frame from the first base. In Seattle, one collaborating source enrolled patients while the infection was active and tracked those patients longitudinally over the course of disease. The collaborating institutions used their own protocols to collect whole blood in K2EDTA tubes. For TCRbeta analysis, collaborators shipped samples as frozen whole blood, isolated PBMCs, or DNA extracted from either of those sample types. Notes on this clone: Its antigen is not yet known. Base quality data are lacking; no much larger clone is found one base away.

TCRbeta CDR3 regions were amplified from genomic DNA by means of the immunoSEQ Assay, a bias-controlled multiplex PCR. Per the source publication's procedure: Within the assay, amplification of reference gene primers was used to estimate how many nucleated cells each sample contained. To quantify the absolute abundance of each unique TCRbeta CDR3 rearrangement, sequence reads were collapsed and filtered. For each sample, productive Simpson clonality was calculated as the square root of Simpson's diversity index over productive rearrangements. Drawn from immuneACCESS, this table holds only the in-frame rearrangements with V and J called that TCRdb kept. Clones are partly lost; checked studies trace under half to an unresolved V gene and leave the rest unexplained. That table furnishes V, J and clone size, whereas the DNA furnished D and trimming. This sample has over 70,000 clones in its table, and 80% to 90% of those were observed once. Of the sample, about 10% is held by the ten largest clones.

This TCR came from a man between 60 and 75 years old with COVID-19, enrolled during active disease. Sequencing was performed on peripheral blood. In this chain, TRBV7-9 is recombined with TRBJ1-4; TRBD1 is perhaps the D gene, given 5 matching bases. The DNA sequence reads TGTGCCAGCAGCCTGGGGTCGCAGGGCCTGGGTGAAAAACTGTTTTTT. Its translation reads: CASSLGSQGLGEKLFF.